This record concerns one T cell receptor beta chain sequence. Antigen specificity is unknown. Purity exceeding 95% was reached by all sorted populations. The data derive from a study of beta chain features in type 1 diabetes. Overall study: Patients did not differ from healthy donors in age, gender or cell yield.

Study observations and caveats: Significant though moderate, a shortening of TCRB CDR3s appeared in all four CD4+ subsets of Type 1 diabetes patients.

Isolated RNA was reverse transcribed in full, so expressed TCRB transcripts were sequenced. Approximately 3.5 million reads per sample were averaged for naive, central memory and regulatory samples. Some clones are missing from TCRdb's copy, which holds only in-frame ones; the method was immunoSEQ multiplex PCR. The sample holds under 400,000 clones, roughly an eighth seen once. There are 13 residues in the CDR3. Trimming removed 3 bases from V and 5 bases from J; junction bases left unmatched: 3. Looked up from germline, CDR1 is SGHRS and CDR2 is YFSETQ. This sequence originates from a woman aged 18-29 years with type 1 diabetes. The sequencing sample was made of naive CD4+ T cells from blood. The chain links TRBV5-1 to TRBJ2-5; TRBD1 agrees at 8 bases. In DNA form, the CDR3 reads TGCGCCAGCAGCTCTCCAGGGGGCGAGACCCAGTACTTC. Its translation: CASSSPGGETQYF.